This is a list of T cell receptor beta chains from one sample in a study of CD8 T cells in Susac syndrome. TCRdb recomputed calls from the immunoSEQ multiplex PCR reads with MiXCR, one row per CDR3 protein. The sample contains about 150,000 distinct CDR3 sequences, approximately 94% of which appear only once. Material for sequencing was CD8+ T cells from PBMCs. All receptors come from a human donor with multiple sclerosis. CDR3s include the opening cysteine and the closing phenylalanine or tryptophan. Size is stated for part of the rows, as once, few or many counts, or as a class when the clone is expanded.

>TRBV13|.
CASRSNGITEAFF
>TRBV24-1|.
CATSDRPGGREDYEQYF
>TRBV19|.
CASNHRGGYEQYF
>TRBV15|.
CATSRDHGGGNNEQFF
>TRBV6-1|.
CASSEAPRRGYNEQFF
>TRBV6-2/TRBV6-3|.
CASSHRTGHYGYTF
>TRBV7-9|.
CAIPEGEDEQYF
>TRBV3-1|once
CASSQGFDGYTF
>TRBV7-9|.
CASSLGQGGSGTEAFF
>TRBV10-3|.
CAISEAGTKIEDGYTF
>TRBV20-1|.
CSARSHYGYTF
>TRBV28|.
CASSFADGLAFF
>TRBV7-9|.
CASSLVRGSDNEQFF
>TRBV19|.
CASSTLDRADTQYF
>TRBV7-9|.
CASSPPTGTPSYEQYF
>TRBV20-1|once
CSASKSNTEAFF
>TRBV7-8|.
CASSLMTDEQYF
>TRBV12-3/TRBV12-4|.
CASSLQGGDQPQHF
>TRBV7-2|few
CASSPWPGSWETQYF
>TRBV19|.
CASRDPRAVFADTQYF
>TRBV5-6|.
CASTVHTTGEQYF
>TRBV13|.
CASSLTRASNGYTF
>TRBV20-1|.
CSARWGEVTQPQHF
>TRBV18|.
CASSRSTAYNEQFF
>TRBV2|.
CASGINSNQPQHF
>TRBV5-6|.
CASSYRTGAIEAFF
>TRBV28|.
CASSATGFGTEAFF
>TRBV7-3|few
CASSLDRSSYEQYF
>TRBV19|.
CASGVSGTSEQYF
>TRBV15|.
CATSRDGFEFNLGPTDTQYF
>TRBV3-1|.
CASSQGVGRDTQYF
>TRBV7-9|.
CASSPPRVSHEQYF
>TRBV7-6|.
CASSLVVGGIYGYTF
>TRBV5-1|.
CASSSGDSSSYEQYF
>TRBV5-1|.
CASSLELTGIDEQFF
>TRBV20-1|.
CSASGPENTEAFF
>TRBV30|.
CAWSVQVSLRETQYF
>TRBV7-9|.
CASRSTDRGNTYEQYF